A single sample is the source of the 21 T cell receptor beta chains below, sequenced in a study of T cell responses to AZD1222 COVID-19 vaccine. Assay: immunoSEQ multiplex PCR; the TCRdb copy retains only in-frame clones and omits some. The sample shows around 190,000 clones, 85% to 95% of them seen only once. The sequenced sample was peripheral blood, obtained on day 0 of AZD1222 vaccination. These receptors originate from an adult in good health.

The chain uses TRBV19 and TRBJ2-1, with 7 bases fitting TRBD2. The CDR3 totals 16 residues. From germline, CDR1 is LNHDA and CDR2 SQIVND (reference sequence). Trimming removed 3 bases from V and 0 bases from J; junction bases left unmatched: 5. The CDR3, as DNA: TGTGCCAGTAGTATGGGAGGGGTGGGCTCCTACAATGAGCAGTTCTTC. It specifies CASSMGGVGSYNEQFF.

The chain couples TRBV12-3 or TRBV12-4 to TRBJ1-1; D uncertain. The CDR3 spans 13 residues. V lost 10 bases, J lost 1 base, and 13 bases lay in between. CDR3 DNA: TGTGCCACCCAATTTACTAAGAACACTGAAGCTTTCTTT. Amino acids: CATQFTKNTEAFF.

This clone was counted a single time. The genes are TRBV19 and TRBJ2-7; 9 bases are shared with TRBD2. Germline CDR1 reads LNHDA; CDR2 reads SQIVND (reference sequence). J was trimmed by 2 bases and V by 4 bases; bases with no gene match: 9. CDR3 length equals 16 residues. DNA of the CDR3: TGTGCCAGTAGTAGCTCCCCAGCGGGGGGCCCCTACGAGCAGTACTTC. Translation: CASSSSPAGGPYEQYF.

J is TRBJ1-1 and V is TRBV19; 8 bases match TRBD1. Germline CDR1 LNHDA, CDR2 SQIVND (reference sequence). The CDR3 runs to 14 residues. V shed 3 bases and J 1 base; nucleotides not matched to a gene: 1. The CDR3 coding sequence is TGTGCCAGTAGTATGGGACAGGCGAACACTGAAGCTTTCTTT. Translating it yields CASSMGQANTEAFF.

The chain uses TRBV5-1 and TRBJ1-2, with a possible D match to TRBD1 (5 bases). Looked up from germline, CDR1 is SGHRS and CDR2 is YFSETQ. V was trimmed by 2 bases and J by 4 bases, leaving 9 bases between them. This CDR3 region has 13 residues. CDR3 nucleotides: TGCGCCAGCAGCTTCGGGGACCTCTATGGCTACACCTTC. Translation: CASSFGDLYGYTF.

The chain's CDR3 is CASASAGNTIYF. As DNA, the CDR3 is TGTGCTAGTGCCTCTGCGGGAAACACCATATATTTT. The V and J genes are TRBV12-5 and TRBJ1-3; no clear D gene. Germline values: CDR1 LGHNT, CDR2 FRNRAP. CDR3 size: 12 residues. Trimming removed 7 bases from V and 4 bases from J, with 8 bases in between.

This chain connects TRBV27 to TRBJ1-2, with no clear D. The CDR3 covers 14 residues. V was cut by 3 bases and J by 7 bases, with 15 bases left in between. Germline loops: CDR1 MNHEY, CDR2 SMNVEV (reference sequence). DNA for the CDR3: TGTGCCAGCAGTTTTAACGACAAGGGCCGTGGCTACACCTTC. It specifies CASSFNDKGRGYTF.

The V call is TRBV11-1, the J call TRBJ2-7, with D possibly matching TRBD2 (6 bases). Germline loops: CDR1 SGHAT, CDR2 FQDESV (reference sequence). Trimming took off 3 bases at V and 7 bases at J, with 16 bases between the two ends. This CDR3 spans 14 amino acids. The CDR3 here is CASSFGRARGEQYF. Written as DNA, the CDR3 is TGTGCCAGCAGCTTCGGACGGGCCCGGGGGGAGCAGTACTTC.

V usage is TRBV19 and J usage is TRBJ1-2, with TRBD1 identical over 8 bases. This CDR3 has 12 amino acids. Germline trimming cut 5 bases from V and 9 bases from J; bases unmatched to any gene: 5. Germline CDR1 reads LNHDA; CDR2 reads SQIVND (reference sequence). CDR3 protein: CASSQGAASYTF. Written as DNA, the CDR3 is TGTGCCAGTAGTCAGGGGGCAGCGAGCTACACCTTC.

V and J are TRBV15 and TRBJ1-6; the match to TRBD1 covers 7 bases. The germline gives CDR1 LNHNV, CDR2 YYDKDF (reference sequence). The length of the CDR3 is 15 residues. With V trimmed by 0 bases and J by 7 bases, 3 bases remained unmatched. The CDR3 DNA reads TGTGCCACCAGCAGAGATGGGGGACAGAATTCACCCCTCCACTTT. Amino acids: CATSRDGGQNSPLHF.

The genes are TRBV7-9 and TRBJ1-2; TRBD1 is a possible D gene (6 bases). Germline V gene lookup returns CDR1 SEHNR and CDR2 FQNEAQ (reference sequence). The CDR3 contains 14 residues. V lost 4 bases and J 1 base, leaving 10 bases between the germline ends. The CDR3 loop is CASSSGGINYGYTF. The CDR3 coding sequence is TGTGCCAGCAGCTCGGGGGGCATTAACTATGGCTACACCTTC.

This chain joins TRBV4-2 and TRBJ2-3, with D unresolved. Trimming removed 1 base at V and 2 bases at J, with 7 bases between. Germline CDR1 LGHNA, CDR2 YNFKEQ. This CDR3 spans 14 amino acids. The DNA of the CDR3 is TGTGCCAGCAGCCAAGCGAAATCCACAGATACGCAGTATTTT. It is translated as CASSQAKSTDTQYF.

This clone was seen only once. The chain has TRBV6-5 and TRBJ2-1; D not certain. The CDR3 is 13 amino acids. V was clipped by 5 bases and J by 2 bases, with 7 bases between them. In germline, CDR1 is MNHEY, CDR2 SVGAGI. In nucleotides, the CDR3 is TGTGCCAGCAGTAGAACTGCCTACAATGAGCAGTTCTTC. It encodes CASSRTAYNEQFF.

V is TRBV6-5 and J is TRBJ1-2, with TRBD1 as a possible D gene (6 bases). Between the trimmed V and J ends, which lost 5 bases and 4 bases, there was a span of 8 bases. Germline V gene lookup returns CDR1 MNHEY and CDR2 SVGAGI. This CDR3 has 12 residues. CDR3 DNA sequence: TGTGCCAGCAGTCGGACAGTCTATGGCTACACCTTC. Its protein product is CASSRTVYGYTF.

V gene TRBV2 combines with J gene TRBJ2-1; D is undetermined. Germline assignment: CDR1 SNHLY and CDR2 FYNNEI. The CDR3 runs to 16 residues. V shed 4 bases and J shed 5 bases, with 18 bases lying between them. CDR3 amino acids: CASSGPLEVGDNEQFF. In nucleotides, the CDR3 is TGTGCCAGCAGTGGTCCCCTTGAGGTGGGCGACAATGAGCAGTTCTTC.

The CDR3 DNA is TGTGCCAGCAGCCAAGCAGACCGAAACACCATATATTTT. Amino acids: CASSQADRNTIYF. The chain uses TRBV4-2 and TRBJ1-3; D not resolved. Germline V CDR1 and CDR2: LGHNA, YNFKEQ. V lost 1 base and J lost 5, with 6 bases in between. CDR3 length: 13 amino acids.

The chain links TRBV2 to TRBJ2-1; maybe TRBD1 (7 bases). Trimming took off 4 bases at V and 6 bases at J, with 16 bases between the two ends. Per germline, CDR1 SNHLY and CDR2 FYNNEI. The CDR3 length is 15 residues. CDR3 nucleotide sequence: TGTGCCAGCAGTGGGGGAGGTGGACAGGTCAATGAGCAGTTCTTC. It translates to CASSGGGGQVNEQFF.

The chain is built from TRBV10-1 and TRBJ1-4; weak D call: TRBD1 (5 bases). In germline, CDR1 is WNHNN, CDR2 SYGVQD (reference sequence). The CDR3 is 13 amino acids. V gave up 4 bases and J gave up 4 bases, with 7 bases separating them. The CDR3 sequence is CASSAGINEKLFF. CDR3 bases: TGCGCCAGCAGTGCAGGGATTAATGAAAAACTGTTTTTT.

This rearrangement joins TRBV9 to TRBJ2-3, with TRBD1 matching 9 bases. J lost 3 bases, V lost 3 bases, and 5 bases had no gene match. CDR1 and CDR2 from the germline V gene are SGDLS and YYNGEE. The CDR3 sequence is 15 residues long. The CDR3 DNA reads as TGTGCCAGCAGCGAAGACAGGGGGGGTACAGATACGCAGTATTTT. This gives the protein CASSEDRGGTDTQYF.

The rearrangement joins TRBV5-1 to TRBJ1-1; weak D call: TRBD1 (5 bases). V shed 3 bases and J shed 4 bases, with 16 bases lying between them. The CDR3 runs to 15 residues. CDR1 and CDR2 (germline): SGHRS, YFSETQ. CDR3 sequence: CASSWSLPDSTEAFF. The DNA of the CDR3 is TGCGCCAGCAGCTGGTCACTTCCCGACAGCACTGAAGCTTTCTTT.

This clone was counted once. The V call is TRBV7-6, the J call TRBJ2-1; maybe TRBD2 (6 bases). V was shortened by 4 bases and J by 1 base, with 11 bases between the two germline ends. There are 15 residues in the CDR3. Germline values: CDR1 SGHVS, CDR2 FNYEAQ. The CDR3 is CASSSQSGSYNEQFF. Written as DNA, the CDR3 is TGTGCCAGCAGCTCACAAAGCGGGTCCTACAATGAGCAGTTCTTC.